This T cell receptor (beta chain) was captured by sequencing in a study of blood T cell repertoires in COVID-19. As for the study in general: COVID-19 samples collected from the United States, Italy and Spain covered acute and convalescent phases. The cDNA or gDNA used as material had been derived from T cells, B-cell-depleted T cells, or PBMCs.

The germline gives CDR1 SGHAT, CDR2 FQNNGV. There are 16 residues in the CDR3. V shed 6 bases and J shed 1 base, with 16 bases lying between them. The data were produced by immunoSEQ multiplex PCR, yet TCRdb's version contains in-frame clones alone and is incomplete. Among approximately 150,000 clones listed, 75% to 90% were seen once. Those who participated ranged in age from roughly 18 to 89 years and resided in about two dozen US areas. Categorization into cohorts depended on clinical history that participants reported. The sequence came from a man between 65 and 85 years old who had been exposed to COVID-19. Sequencing was carried out using PBMCs or T cells enriched from blood (not recorded which). The rearrangement links TRBV11-2 to TRBJ2-1; a weak D match, TRBD2 (5 bases). CDR3: CASSSPPGGSYNEQFF. The CDR3 coding sequence is TGTGCCAGCAGTTCACCCCCGGGCGGGTCCTACAATGAGCAGTTCTTC.